These 28 T cell receptor beta chains were all obtained from the same sample, sequenced in a study of blood T cell repertoires in COVID-19 (dated by TCRdb to the early 2020s). Library preparation was by the immunoSEQ multiplex PCR assay. Entries here come from immuneACCESS through TCRdb and include only in-frame sequences with V and J called. Some clones fail to appear in such tables; in the studies checked, an unresolved V gene covers under half of the shortfall, and the cause of the remainder is unknown. The sample data list hundreds of thousands of clones, and more than 70% of these were observed just once. The ten largest clones capture about 7.8% of the sample. Sequences were obtained from peripheral blood. The receptors stem from a woman aged 50 to 65 who had recovered from COVID-19.

The J gene is TRBJ2-5, the V gene TRBV7-6; D may be TRBD2 (6 bases). CDR1 is SGHVS and CDR2 is FNYEAQ in the germline V gene. This CDR3 is built from 18 residues. Trimming took 4 bases from V and 3 from J, leaving 24 bases between them. CDR3 DNA sequence: TGTGCCAGCAGCTCCAGACCGCCAACGGGACTGGGGAAAGAGACCCAGTACTTC. Its protein product is CASSSRPPTGLGKETQYF.

The rearrangement uses TRBV28 and TRBJ1-2; 9 nucleotides match TRBD1. CDR1 and CDR2 from the germline V gene are MDHEN and SYDVKM. The CDR3 is 13 amino acids. The V segment lost 7 bases and the J segment 8 bases; nucleotides outside the gene matches: 8. CDR3: CASILQGASGYTF. The CDR3 DNA follows: TGTGCCAGCATATTACAGGGGGCGTCGGGCTACACCTTC.

The J gene is TRBJ1-1, the V gene TRBV28; D not resolved. The V end was cut by 2 bases, the J end by 7 bases, with 8 bases between. The CDR3 runs 12 residues. CDR1 and CDR2 from the germline V gene are MDHEN and SYDVKM. Here the CDR3 reads CASSLAGLEAFF. The CDR3 DNA follows: TGTGCCAGCAGTTTAGCAGGACTTGAAGCTTTCTTT.

This clone showed up just once. The V call is TRBV28, the J call TRBJ2-3; D remains unclear. Germline assignment: CDR1 MDHEN and CDR2 SYDVKM. V lost 5 bases and J lost 5, with 8 bases in between. The CDR3 runs to 12 residues. CDR3: CASSKRVDTQYF. DNA for the CDR3: TGTGCCAGCAGTAAGCGCGTAGATACGCAGTATTTT.

V usage is TRBV4-1 and J usage is TRBJ1-2, with 7 bases aligning to TRBD1. The CDR3 totals 13 residues. V lost 3 bases, J lost 7 bases, and 5 bases stayed unmatched. Germline assignment: CDR1 MGHRA and CDR2 YSYEKL. This chain's CDR3 is CASSQTGNSGYTF. The CDR3 nucleotides read TGCGCCAGCAGCCAGACAGGGAATAGTGGCTACACCTTC.

V is TRBV19 and J is TRBJ2-1; 10 bases line up with TRBD1. CDR1 and CDR2 from the germline V gene are LNHDA and SQIVND (reference sequence). This CDR3 spans 14 amino acids. V gave up 5 bases and J gave up 7 bases; unmatched junction bases: 5. DNA of the CDR3: TGTGCCAGTAGTGACAGGGGGCGCGTAAATGAGCAGTTCTTC. Residues: CASSDRGRVNEQFF.

The chain uses TRBV19 and TRBJ2-3; tentatively, D is TRBD2 (5 bases). In germline, CDR1 is LNHDA, CDR2 SQIVND (reference sequence). This CDR3 has 12 residues. V was pared by 3 bases and J by 5 bases, with 6 bases between. This CDR3 reads CASSISEDTQYF. CDR3 sequence (DNA): TGTGCCAGTAGTATTAGCGAAGATACGCAGTATTTT. The whole variable domain, filled in from reference TRBV19 and TRBJ2-3, reads DGGITQSPKYLFRKEGQNVTLSCEQNLNHDAMYWYRQDPGQGLRLIYYSQIVNDFQKGDIAEGYSVSREKKESFPLTVTSAQKNPTAFYLCASSISEDTQYFGPGTRLTVL.

For the CDR3, the DNA is TGTGCCAGCAGCCCCCGGGGCTACGAGCAGTACTTC. Translating gives CASSPRGYEQYF. The chain has TRBV13 and TRBJ2-7, with D maybe TRBD2 (5 bases). V lost 5 bases and J 3 bases, leaving 8 bases between the germline ends. Germline V gives CDR1 PRHDT, CDR2 FYEKMQ (reference sequence). The CDR3 contains 12 residues.

J is TRBJ2-7 and V is TRBV28, with 8 nucleotides matching TRBD2. V was pared by 7 bases and J by 3 bases, with 8 bases of the junction left unmatched. Germline V gene lookup returns CDR1 MDHEN and CDR2 SYDVKM. This CDR3 has 14 amino acids. CDR3 amino acids: CASNPGLELYEQYF. The CDR3 bases are TGTGCCAGCAACCCGGGACTAGAACTCTACGAGCAGTACTTC.

This clone was counted once. The chain has TRBV7-2 and TRBJ2-5; D is unclear. The CDR3 is made up of 14 amino acids. V lost 0 bases to trimming and J lost 2 bases, with 7 bases between them. Germline CDR1 is SGHTA and CDR2 is FQGNSA. CDR3 bases: TGTGCCAGCAGCTTAGCGCCTAGTCAAGAGACCCAGTACTTC. It is translated as CASSLAPSQETQYF.

The chain joins TRBV7-7 to TRBJ2-5; 7 bases are a match to TRBD1. CDR1 and CDR2 from the germline V gene are SSHAT and FNYEAQ (reference sequence). V lost 1 base to trimming and J lost 0 bases; unmatched junction nucleotides: 2. CDR3 length: 15 amino acids. The CDR3 region has the DNA TGTGCCAGCAGCTTAGGAGGGACAGACCAAGAGACCCAGTACTTC. Translated: CASSLGGTDQETQYF.

The chain's CDR3 is CASMSAKRRGVYGYTF. CDR3 sequence (DNA): TGTGCCAGTATGTCTGCAAAAAGAAGGGGTGTCTATGGCTACACCTTC. The chain employs TRBV19 and TRBJ1-2; a possible D gene is TRBD1 (5 bases). The CDR3 runs to 16 residues. Germline V gene data show CDR1 as LNHDA and CDR2 as SQIVND (reference sequence). V was shortened by 7 bases and J by 4 bases, with 22 bases between the two germline ends.

The chain recombines TRBV9 with TRBJ2-2, with a possible D match to TRBD1 (7 bases). The CDR3 sequence is 18 residues long. The V gene's germline CDR1 is SGDLS and CDR2 YYNGEE. V lost 2 bases and J 1 base, leaving 18 bases between the germline ends. CDR3 amino acids: CASSVRQGGNLNTGELFF. CDR3 sequence (DNA): TGTGCCAGCAGCGTCCGGCAGGGGGGAAATTTGAACACCGGGGAGCTGTTTTTT.

This clone has only a few counts. The chain combines TRBV7-9 with TRBJ2-7; D is perhaps TRBD2 (6 bases). The germline V and J ends were trimmed by 2 bases and 0 bases, with 20 bases remaining between them. The CDR3 is 18 amino acids. Germline assignment: CDR1 SEHNR and CDR2 FQNEAQ (reference sequence). The DNA for the CDR3 is TGTGCCAGCAGCTTAAGGGCTAGCGCGGGATCTTCCTCCTACGAGCAGTACTTC. This translates into CASSLRASAGSSSYEQYF. Combining the CDR3 with reference TRBV7-9 and TRBJ2-7 gives the whole variable domain DTGVSQNPRHKITKRGQNVTFRCDPISEHNRLYWYRQTLGQGPEFLTYFQNEAQLEKSRLLSDRFSAERPKGSFSTLEIQRTEQGDSAMYLCASSLRASAGSSSYEQYFGPGTRLTVT.

This chain connects TRBV7-2 to TRBJ1-5, with 10 bases matching TRBD1. The V gene's germline CDR1 is SGHTA and CDR2 FQGNSA. The CDR3 spans 14 residues. The V and J ends lost 1 base and 7 bases, in that order; junction bases with no gene match: 1. For the CDR3, the DNA is TGTGCCAGCAGCTTAGGGGACAGGGGACAGCCCCAGCATTTT. It specifies CASSLGDRGQPQHF.

The V and J genes are TRBV4-3 and TRBJ1-2; D is ambiguous. This CDR3 contains 16 residues. Germline V gives CDR1 LGHNA, CDR2 YSLEER. The ends were cut back, 0 bases at V and 2 bases at J, with 13 bases in the middle. CDR3 sequence (DNA): TGCGCCAGCAGCCAAGATTTGACTTTCTACAACTATGGCTACACCTTC. As protein: CASSQDLTFYNYGYTF.

This sequence joins TRBV18 and TRBJ2-1, with TRBD2 identical over 8 bases. This CDR3 region has 15 residues. Trimming cost V 3 bases and J 9 bases; bases outside gene matches: 10. Germline V lookup: CDR1 KGHSH, CDR2 LQKENI. The CDR3 here is CASSPTPGGVGEQFF. CDR3 in DNA: TGTGCCAGCTCACCCACCCCCGGGGGGGTGGGTGAGCAGTTCTTC.

The chain joins TRBV11-3 to TRBJ2-6, with 10 bases lining up with TRBD1. Germline V gene data show CDR1 as SGHNT and CDR2 as YENEEA. V shed 7 bases and J 0 bases; nucleotides not matched to a gene: 9. The CDR3 is 18 amino acids. The CDR3 spells CASTKTGGGYSGANVLTF. The CDR3 nucleotides are TGTGCCAGCACCAAGACAGGGGGCGGGTACTCTGGGGCCAACGTCCTGACTTTC.

The genes are TRBV3-1 (or the pseudogene TRBV3-2) and TRBJ1-1; no clear D gene. Trimming stripped 1 base from V and 1 base from J, with 7 bases between. CDR3 length: 14 amino acids. From germline, CDR1 is LGHDT and CDR2 YNNKEL (reference sequence). Here the CDR3 DNA reads TGTGCCAGCAGCCAAGTGGCAGAGAACACTGAAGCTTTCTTT. Protein: CASSQVAENTEAFF.

V and J are TRBV20-1 and TRBJ2-1; TRBD2 agrees at 10 bases. Germline CDR1 and CDR2: DFQATT and SNEGSKA (reference sequence). V trimming: 3 bases; J trimming: 8 bases; junction bases outside the gene matches: 7. CDR3 size: 14 residues. The CDR3 DNA reads as TGCAGTGCTAGTGGGGGAGCGGGAGGGGATGAGCAGTTCTTC. It codes for CSASGGAGGDEQFF.

This clone was seen a handful of times. The CDR3 DNA reads TGTGCCAGCAGTGAAGAGGGTAGCGGGAGCTATGAGCAGTTCTTC. As protein: CASSEEGSGSYEQFF. J is TRBJ2-1 and V is TRBV6-1; TRBD2 matches at 9 bases. Trimming at V came to 1 base and at J to 8 bases, leaving 6 bases not matched to a gene. This CDR3 has 15 residues. Germline V gene data show CDR1 as MNHNS and CDR2 as SASEGT.

Only one count was recorded for this clone. The chain carries TRBV6-2 or TRBV6-3 and TRBJ2-1, with 12 bases that match TRBD2. Germline-derived CDR1 and CDR2 are MNHEY and SVGEGT. This CDR3 has 18 residues. The junction had 13 bases not matched to a gene; V was cut back by 2 bases and J by 8 bases. The CDR3 bases are TGTGCCAGCAGTTACGGGCTTCTAGCGGGAGGGCCTGTAGATGAGCAGTTCTTC. Its protein product is CASSYGLLAGGPVDEQFF.

V usage is TRBV6-2 or TRBV6-3 and J usage is TRBJ1-5; D not resolved. Germline-derived CDR1 and CDR2 are MNHEY and SVGEGT. The CDR3 loop spans 14 amino acids. V shed 6 bases and J shed 1 base, with 10 bases lying between them. CDR3 DNA sequence: TGTGCCAGCAGCCCTGACAAAAGCAATCAGCCCCAGCATTTT. Protein: CASSPDKSNQPQHF.

This CDR3 is CASSDPGTGSSYNEQFF. The CDR3 bases are TGTGCCAGCAGTGACCCTGGGACCGGGAGCTCCTACAATGAGCAGTTCTTC. The chain uses TRBV6-4 and TRBJ2-1, with D possibly matching TRBD2 (6 bases). Trimming removed 2 bases from V and 0 bases from J, with 14 bases in between. The CDR3 has 17 residues. Germline CDR1 MRHNA, CDR2 SNTAGT.

This clone was counted a few times. This rearrangement joins TRBV1 to TRBJ1-6. TRBV1 counts as a pseudogene. The CDR3 runs to 15 residues. The CDR3 sequence is CTSSQDGPRDSPLHF. CDR3 nucleotides: TGCACCAGCAGCCAAGATGGTCCACGGGATTCACCCCTCCACTTT.

This clone was found a few times. The CDR3 reads CASSLKTSWVEQFF. The CDR3, as DNA: TGTGCCAGCAGCTTAAAGACTAGTTGGGTTGAGCAGTTCTTC. The J gene is TRBJ2-1, the V gene TRBV7-9; tentative D call: TRBD2 (6 bases). CDR3 length: 14 residues. With 2 bases removed from V and 9 bases from J, the gap between germline ends came to 14 bases. Per the germline V gene, CDR1 is SEHNR and CDR2 is FQNEAQ (reference sequence).

The chain employs TRBV9 and TRBJ2-7, with 8 bases matching TRBD2. V lost 3 bases and J lost 5; bases outside the gene matches: 7. Germline values: CDR1 SGDLS, CDR2 YYNGEE. The CDR3 covers 14 residues. CDR3 in DNA: TGTGCCAGCAGCGATAGCGGGGCCGGGGACGAGCAGTACTTC. It codes for CASSDSGAGDEQYF.

The rearrangement joins TRBV14 to TRBJ1-2, with 10 positions matching TRBD1. The germline V gene has CDR1 SGHDN and CDR2 FVKESK. The CDR3 runs 15 residues. The V gene end was trimmed by 4 bases and the J gene end by 7 bases; junction bases not matched to a gene: 9. Here the CDR3 DNA reads TGTGCCAGCAGCCCTCGACAGGGGGCGAGGGTTGGCTACACCTTC. It codes for CASSPRQGARVGYTF. The full variable domain, its missing parts supplied by reference TRBV14 and TRBJ1-2, is EAGVTQFPSHSVIEKGQTVTLRCDPISGHDNLYWYRRVMGKEIKFLLHFVKESKQDESGMPNNRFLAERTGGTYSTLKVQPAELEDSGVYFCASSPRQGARVGYTFGSGTRLTVV.